Here is one T cell receptor beta chain with its context. Its antigen is not known. The data were obtained in a study of CXCR3-negative and CXCR3-positive naive CD8 T cells. General study points: Cryopreservation partially lowered CXCR3 expression, so most assays used fresh PBMCs. TRB CDR3s of CXCR3-positive naive cells were more hydrophobic than those of CXCR3-negative naive cells. Naive CXCR3-negative and CXCR3-positive cells had similar TRBV-TRBJ usage; memory differed. Both of the naive subsets showed about the same high diversity, but memory CD8+ cells had much less.

Among CD8+ T cells, naive ones were CD45RO-CCR7+CD27+CD95-. It was by 5' RACE with UMI labels that the TRB cDNA libraries were prepared. TCRdb reprocessed the 5' RACE reads; each CDR3 protein has one entry and no DNA is given. Its table records about 150,000 distinct CDR3 sequences. This receptor was obtained from a human donor in good health. Some clones in this sample may be carry-over from other donors' samples. The sequencing input was naive CXCR3+ CD8+ T cells from blood. The subset: CD45RO-CCR7+CD27+CD95- naive CD8+ T cells expressing CXCR3 (TNR3+).

The CDR3 loop is CASSQLLGNEQFF. The chain recombines TRBV4-1 with TRBJ2-1. Germline CDR1 and CDR2: MGHRA and YSYEKL. The CDR3 has 13 amino acids.